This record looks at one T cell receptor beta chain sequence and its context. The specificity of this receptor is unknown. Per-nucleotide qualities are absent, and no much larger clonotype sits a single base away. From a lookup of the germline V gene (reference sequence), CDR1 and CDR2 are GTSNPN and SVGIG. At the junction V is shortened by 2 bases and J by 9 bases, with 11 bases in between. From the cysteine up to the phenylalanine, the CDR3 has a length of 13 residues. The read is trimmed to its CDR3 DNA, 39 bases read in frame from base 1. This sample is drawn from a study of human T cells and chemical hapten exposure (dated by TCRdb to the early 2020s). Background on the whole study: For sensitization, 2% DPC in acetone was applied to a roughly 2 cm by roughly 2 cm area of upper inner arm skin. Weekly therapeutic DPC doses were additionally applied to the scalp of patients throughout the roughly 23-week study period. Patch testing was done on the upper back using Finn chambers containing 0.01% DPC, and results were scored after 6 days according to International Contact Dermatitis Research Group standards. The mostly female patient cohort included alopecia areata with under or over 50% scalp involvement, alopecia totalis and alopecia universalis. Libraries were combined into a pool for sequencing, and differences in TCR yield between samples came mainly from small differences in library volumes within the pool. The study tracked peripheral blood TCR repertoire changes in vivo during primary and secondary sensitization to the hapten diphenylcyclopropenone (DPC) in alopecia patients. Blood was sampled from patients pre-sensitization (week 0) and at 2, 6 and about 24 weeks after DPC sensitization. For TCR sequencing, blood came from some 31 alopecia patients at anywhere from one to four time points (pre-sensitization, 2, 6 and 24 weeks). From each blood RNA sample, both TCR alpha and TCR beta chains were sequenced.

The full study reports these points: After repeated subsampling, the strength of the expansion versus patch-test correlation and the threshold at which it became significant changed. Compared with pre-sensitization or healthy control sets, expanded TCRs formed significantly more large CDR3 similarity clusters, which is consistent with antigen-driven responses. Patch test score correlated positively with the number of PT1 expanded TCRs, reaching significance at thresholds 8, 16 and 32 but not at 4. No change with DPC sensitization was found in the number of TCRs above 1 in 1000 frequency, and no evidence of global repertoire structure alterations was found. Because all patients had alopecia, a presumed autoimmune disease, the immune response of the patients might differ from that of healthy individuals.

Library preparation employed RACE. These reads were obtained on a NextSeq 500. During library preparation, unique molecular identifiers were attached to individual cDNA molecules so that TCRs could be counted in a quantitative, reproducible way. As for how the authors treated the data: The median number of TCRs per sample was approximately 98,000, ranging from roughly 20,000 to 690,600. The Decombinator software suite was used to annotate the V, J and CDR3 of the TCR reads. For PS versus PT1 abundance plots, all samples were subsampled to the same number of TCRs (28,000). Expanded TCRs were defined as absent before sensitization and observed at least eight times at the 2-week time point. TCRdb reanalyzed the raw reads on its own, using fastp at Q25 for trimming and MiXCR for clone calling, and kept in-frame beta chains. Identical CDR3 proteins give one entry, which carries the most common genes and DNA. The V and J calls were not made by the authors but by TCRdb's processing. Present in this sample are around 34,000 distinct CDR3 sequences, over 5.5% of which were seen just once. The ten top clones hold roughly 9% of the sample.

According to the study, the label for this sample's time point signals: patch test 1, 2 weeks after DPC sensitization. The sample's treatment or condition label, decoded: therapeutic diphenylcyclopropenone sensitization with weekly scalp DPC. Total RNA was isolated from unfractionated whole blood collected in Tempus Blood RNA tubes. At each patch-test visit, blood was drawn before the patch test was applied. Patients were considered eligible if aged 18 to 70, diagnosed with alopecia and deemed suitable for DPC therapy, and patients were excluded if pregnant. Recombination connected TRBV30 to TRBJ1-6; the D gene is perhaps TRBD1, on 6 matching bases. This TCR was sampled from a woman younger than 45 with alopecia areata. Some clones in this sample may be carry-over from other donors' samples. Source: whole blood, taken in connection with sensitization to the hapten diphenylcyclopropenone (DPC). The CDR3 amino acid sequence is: CAWSFGGGSPLHF. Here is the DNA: TGTGCCTGGAGTTTTGGGGGCGGTTCACCCCTCCACTTT.